This T cell receptor (beta chain) is from a study of regulatory T cells in long-lasting Graves disease. Broader study findings: New patients shared fewer public clonotypes (about 1,000) than persistent patients did (roughly 2,500). Since the sample size was small, accuracy may have been reduced.

Relying on iRepertoire HTBI primers and Arm-PCR of CDR3 regions, the team built TCR beta libraries. As handled by the study authors: Identified across the samples were fewer than 70 TRBV segments and roughly 14 TRBJ segments. Each CDR3 protein is one row after TCRdb ran MiXCR on the multiplex PCR reads. None of the V and J calls come from the authors' own analysis; TCRdb made them. There are approximately 400,000 distinct CDR3 sequences in the sample; roughly 24% occur only once, and less than 30% lies in the top ten. Time point denoted: persistent/refractory GD, antithyroid drugs over 5 years with positive TRAb. Following extraction of RNA from PBMCs, that RNA was used to make the TCR library. A volume of approximately 9.8 milliliters of peripheral blood was collected in EDTA tubes. Germline V CDR1 and CDR2: LNHDA, SQIVND (reference sequence). The CDR3 spans 16 residues. Losses at the gene ends were 3 bases for V and 5 bases for J; bases not matched to a gene: 8.

The sample holds one count of this clonotype. Its antigen remains unknown. The chain recombines TRBV19 with TRBJ1-5, with 9 bases that match TRBD1. The material was peripheral blood mononuclear cells (PBMCs), obtained when the disease was refractory, from a patient treated with antithyroid drugs. The TCR originated in a woman aged 35 to 49 with Graves disease. The CDR3 nucleotides are TGTGCCAGTAGTATCCTCGGAGGGGACAGGGATCAGCCCCAGCATTTT. Translation: CASSILGGDRDQPQHF.